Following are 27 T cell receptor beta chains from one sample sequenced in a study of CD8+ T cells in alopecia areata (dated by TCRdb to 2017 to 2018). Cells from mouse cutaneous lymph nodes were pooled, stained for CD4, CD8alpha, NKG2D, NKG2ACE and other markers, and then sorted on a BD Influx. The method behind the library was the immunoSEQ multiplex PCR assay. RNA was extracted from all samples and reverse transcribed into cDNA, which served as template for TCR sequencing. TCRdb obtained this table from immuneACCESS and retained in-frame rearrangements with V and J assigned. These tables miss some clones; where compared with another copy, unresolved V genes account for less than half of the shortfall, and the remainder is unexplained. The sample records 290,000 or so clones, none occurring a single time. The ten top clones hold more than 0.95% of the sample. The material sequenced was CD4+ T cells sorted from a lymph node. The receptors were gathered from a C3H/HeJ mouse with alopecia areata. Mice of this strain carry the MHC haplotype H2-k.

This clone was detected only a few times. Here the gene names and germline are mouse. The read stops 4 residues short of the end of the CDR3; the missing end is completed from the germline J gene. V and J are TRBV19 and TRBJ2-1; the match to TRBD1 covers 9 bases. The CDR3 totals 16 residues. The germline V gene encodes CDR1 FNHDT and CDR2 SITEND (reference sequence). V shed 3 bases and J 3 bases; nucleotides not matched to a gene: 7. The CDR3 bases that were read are TGTGCCAGCAGTACCGTCGGGACAGGGAGCTATGCT. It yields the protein CASSTVGTGSYA. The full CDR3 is CASSTVGTGSYAEQFF.

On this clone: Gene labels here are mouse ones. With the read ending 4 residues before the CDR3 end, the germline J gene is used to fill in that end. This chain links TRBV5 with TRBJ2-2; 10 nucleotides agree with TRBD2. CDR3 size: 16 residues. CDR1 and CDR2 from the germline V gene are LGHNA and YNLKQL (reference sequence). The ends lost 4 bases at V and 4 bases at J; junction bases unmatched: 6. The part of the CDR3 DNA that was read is TGTGCCAGCAGCCTCGACTGGGGGGTGACCACCGGG. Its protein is CASSLDWGVTTG. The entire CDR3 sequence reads CASSLDWGVTTGQLYF.

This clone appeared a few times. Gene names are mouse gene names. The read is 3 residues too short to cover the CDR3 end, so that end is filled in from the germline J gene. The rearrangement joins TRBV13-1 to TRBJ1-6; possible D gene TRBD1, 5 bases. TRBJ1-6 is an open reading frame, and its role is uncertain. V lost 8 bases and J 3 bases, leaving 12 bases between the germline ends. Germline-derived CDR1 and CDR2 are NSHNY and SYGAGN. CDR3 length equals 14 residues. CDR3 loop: CASQGAYYNSPLYF. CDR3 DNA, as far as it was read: TGTGCCAGTCAGGGTGCCTACTATAATTCGCCC.

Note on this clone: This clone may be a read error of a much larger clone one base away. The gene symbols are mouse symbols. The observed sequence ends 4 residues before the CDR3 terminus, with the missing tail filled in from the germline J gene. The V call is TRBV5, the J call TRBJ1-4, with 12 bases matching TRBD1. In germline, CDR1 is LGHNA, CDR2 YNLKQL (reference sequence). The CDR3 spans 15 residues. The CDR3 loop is CASSQEGQGAERLFF. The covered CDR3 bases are TGTGCCAGCAGCCAAGAGGGACAGGGGGCCGAA.

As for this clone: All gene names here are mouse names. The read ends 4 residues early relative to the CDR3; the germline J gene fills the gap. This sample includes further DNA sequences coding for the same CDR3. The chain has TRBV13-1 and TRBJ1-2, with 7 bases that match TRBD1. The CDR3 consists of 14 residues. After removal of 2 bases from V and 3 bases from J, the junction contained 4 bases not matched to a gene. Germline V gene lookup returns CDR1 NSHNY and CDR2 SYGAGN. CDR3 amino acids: CASSEQGGDSDYTF. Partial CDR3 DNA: TGTGCCAGCAGTGAACAAGGGGGCGACTCC.

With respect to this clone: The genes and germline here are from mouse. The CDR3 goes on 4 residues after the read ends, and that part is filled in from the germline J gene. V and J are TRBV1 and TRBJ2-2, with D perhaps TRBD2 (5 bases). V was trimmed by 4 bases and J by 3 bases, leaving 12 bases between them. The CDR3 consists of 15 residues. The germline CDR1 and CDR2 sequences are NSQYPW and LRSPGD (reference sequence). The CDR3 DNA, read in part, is TGCACCTGCAGTGAGGCAAGTGGGGACACCGGG. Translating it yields CTCSEASGDTG. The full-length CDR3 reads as CTCSEASGDTGQLYF.

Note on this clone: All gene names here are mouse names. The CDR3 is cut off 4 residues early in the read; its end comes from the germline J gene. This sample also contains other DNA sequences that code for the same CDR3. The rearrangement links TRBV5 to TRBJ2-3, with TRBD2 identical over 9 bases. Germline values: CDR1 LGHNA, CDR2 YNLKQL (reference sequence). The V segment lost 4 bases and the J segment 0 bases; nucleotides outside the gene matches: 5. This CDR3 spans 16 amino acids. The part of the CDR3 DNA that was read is TGTGCCAGCAGCCCCACTGGGGGGACTAGTGCAGAA. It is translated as CASSPTGGTSAE. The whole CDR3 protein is CASSPTGGTSAETLYF.

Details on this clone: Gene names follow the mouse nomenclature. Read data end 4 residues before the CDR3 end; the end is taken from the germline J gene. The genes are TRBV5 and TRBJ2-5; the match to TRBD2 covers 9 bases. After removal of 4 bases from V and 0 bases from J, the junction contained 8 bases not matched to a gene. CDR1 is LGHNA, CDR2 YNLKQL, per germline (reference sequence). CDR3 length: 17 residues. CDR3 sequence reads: CASSLLTGGPNQDTQYF. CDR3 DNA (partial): TGTGCCAGCAGCCTCCTTACTGGGGGGCCTAACCAAGAC.

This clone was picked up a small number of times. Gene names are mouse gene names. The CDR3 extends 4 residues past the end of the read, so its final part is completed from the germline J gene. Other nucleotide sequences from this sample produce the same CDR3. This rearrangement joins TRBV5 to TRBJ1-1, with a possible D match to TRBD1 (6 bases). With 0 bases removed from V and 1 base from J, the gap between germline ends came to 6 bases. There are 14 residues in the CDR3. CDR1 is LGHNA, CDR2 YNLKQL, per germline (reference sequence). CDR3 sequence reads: CASSQEGANTEVFF. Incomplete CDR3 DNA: TGTGCCAGCAGCCAAGAGGGGGCGAACACA.

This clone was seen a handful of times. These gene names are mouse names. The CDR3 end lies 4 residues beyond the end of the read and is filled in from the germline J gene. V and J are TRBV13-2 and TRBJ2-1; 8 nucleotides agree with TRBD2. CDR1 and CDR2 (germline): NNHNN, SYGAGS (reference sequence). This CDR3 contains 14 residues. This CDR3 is CASGDVGGAPEQFF. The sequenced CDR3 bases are TGTGCCAGCGGTGATGTAGGGGGGGCGCCT.

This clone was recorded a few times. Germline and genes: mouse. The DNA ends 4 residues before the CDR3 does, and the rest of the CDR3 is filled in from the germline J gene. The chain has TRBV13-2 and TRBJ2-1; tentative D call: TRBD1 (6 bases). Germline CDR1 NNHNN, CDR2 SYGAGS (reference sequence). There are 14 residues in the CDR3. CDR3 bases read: TGTGCCAGCGGTTGGTCAGGGAGGGGGGCT. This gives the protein CASGWSGRGA. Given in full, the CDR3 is CASGWSGRGAEQFF.

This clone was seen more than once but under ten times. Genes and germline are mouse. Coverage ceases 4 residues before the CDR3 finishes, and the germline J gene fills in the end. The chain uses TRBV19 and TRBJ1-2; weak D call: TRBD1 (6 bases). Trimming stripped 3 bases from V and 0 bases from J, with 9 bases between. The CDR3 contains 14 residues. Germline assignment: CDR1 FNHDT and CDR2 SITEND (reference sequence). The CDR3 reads CASSTGDANSDYTF. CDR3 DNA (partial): TGTGCCAGCAGTACAGGGGATGCAAACTCC.

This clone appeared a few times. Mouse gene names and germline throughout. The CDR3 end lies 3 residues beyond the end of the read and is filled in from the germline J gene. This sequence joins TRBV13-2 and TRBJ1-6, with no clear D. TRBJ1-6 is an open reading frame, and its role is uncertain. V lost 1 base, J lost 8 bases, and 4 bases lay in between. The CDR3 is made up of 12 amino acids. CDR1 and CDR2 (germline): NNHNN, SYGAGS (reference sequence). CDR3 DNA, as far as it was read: TGTGCCAGCGGTGATTGGGATTCGCCC. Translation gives CASGDWDSP. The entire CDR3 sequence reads CASGDWDSPLYF.

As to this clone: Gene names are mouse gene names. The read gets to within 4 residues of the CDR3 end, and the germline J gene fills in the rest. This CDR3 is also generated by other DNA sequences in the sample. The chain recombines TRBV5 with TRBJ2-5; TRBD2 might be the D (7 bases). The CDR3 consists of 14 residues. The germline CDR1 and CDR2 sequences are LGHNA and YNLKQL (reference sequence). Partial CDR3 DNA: TGTGCCAGCAGCCAAGGAGGGGGGGAAGAC. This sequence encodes CASSQGGGED. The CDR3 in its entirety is CASSQGGGEDTQYF.

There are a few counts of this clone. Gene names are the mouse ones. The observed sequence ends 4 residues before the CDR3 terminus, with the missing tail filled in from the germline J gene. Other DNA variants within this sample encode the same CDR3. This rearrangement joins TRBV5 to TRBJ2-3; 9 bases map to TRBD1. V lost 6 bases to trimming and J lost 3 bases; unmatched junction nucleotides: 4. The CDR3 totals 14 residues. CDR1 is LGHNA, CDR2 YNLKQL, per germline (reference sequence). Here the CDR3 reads CASSPGTGAETLYF. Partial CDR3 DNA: TGTGCCAGCAGTCCCGGGACAGGGGCAGAA.

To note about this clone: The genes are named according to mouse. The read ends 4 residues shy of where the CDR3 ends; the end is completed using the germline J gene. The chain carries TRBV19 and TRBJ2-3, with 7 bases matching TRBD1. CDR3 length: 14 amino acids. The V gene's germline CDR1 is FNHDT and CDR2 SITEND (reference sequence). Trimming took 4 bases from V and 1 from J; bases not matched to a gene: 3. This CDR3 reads CASSGQVGAETLYF. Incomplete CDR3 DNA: TGTGCCAGCAGTGGACAGGTTGGTGCAGAA.

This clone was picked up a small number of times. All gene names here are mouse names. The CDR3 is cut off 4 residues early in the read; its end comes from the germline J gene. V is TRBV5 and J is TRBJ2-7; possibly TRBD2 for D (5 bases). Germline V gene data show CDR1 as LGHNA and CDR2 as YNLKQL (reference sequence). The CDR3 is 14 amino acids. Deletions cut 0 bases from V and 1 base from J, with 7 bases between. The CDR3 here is CASSQDRTSYEQYF. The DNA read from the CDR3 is TGTGCCAGCAGCCAAGATCGGACTTCCTAT.

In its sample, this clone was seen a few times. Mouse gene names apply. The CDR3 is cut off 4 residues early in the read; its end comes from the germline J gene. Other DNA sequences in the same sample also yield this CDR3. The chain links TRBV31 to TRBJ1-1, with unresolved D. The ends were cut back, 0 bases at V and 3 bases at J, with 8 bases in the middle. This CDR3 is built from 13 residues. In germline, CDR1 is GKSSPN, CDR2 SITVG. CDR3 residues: CAWSLAGDTEVFF. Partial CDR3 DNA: TGTGCCTGGAGTCTAGCTGGCGACACA.

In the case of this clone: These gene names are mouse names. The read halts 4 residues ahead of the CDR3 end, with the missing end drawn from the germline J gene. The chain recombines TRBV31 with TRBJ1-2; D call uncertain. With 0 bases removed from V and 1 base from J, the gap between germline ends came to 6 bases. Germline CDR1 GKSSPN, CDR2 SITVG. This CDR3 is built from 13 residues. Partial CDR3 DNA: TGTGCCTGGAGTCTCACAAAAAACTCC. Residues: CAWSLTKNS. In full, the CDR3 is CAWSLTKNSDYTF.

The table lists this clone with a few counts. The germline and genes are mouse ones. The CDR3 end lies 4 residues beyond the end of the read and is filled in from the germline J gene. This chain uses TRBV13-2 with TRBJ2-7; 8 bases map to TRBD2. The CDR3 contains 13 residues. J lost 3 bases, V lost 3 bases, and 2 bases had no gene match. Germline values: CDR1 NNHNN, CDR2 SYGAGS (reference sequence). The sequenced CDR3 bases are TGTGCCAGCGGTGTTGGGGGGGGCTAT. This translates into CASGVGGGY. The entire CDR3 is CASGVGGGYEQYF.

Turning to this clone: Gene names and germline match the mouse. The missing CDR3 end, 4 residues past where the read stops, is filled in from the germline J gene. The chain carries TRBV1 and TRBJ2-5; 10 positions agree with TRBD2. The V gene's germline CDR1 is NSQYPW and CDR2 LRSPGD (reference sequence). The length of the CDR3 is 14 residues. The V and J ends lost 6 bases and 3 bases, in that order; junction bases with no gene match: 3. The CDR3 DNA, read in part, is TGCACCTGCAGAGGGACTGGGGCTCAAGAC. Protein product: CTCRGTGAQD. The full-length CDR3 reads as CTCRGTGAQDTQYF.

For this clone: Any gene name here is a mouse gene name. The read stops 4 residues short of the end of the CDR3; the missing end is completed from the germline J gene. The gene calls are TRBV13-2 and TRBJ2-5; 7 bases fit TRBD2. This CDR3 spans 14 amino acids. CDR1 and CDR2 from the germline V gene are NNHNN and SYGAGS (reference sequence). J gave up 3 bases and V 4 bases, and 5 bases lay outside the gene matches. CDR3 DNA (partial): TGTGCCAGCGGTCGGGGGGGAGGGCAAGAC. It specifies CASGRGGGQD. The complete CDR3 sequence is CASGRGGGQDTQYF.

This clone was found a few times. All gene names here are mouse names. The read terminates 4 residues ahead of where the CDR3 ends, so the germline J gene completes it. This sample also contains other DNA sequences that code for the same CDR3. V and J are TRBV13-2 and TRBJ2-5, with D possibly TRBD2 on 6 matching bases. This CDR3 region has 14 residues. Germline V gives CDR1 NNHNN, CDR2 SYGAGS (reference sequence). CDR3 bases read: TGTGCCAGCGGTGATGCGGGGGGAGGGGAC. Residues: CASGDAGGGD. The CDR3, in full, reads CASGDAGGGDTQYF.

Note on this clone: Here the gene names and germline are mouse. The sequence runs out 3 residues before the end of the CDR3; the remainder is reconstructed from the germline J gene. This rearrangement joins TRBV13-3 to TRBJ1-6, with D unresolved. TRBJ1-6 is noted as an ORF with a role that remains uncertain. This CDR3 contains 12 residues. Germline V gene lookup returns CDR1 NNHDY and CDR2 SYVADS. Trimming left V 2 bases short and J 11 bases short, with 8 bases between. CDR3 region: CASSERWAPLYF. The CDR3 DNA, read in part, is TGTGCCAGCAGTGAGAGGTGGGCGCCC.

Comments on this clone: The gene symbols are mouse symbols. The CDR3 loop is CASSDPWGRDWAEQFF. Partial CDR3 DNA: TGTGCCAGCAGTGATCCCTGGGGGAGGGACTGGGCT. The chain couples TRBV13-1 to TRBJ2-1; the match to TRBD2 covers 8 bases. The read terminates 4 residues ahead of where the CDR3 ends, so the germline J gene completes it. Looked up from germline, CDR1 is NSHNY and CDR2 is SYGAGN. The CDR3 has 16 residues.

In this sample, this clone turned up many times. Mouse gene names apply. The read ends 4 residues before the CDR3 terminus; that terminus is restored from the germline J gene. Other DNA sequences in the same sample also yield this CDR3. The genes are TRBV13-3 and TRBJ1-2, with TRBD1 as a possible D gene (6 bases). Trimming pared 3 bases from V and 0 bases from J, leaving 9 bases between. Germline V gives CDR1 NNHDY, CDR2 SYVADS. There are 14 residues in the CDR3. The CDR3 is CASSAGQANSDYTF. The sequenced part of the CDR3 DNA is TGTGCCAGCAGTGCGGGACAAGCAAACTCC.

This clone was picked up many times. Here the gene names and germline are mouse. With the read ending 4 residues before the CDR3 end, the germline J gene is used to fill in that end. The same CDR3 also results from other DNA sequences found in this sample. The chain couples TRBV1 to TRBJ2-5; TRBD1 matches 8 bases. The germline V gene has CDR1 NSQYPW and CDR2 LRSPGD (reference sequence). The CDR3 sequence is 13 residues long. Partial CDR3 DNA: TGCACCTGCAGTGCAGGGGACAGGGAC. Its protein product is CTCSAGDRD. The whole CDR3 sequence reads CTCSAGDRDTQYF.